Below, 8 T cell receptor beta chains from the same sample are listed, as sequenced in a study of blood T cell repertoires in COVID-19. The method was immunoSEQ multiplex PCR; TCRdb's version includes in-frame clones alone and lacks a portion of them. The repertoire holds 300,000 to 450,000 clones, with over 75% as singletons. Sequenced: PBMCs or T cells enriched from blood (not recorded which). The receptors were sampled from a man aged 40-50 years in a cohort exposed to, infected with or recovered from COVID-19 (not recorded which).

The chain recombines TRBV11-2 with TRBJ2-1; TRBD2 agrees at 7 bases. Germline V gene data show CDR1 as SGHAT and CDR2 as FQNNGV. V lost 5 bases, J lost 1 base, and 11 bases stayed unmatched. The CDR3 sequence is 17 residues long. The CDR3 spells CASSLLGGGGSYNEQFF. CDR3 sequence (DNA): TGTGCCAGCAGCCTACTCGGCGGGGGAGGGTCCTACAATGAGCAGTTCTTC. The full variable domain, in which reference TRBV11-2 and TRBJ2-1 provide the parts outside the CDR3, is EAGVAQSPRYKIIEKRQSVAFWCNPISGHATLYWYQQILGQGPKLLIQFQNNGVVDDSQLPKDRFSAERLKGVDSTLKIQPAKLEDSAVYLCASSLLGGGGSYNEQFFGPGTRLTVL.

CDR3 DNA: TGTGCCAGCAGCCCGAATACAGGGGTGTATGAGCAGTTCTTC. It is translated as CASSPNTGVYEQFF. V gene TRBV7-9 combines with J gene TRBJ2-1, with 7 bases identical to TRBD1. This CDR3 region has 14 residues. In germline, CDR1 is SEHNR, CDR2 FQNEAQ (reference sequence). J was trimmed by 8 bases and V by 5 bases; bases with no gene match: 9.

The V gene is TRBV21-1, the J gene TRBJ2-7; TRBD2 is the table's D call and was not checked against the DNA. TRBV21-1 is a documented pseudogene. The CDR3 has 15 residues. The CDR3: CASSKEDYLLDEQYF. DNA of the CDR3: TGTGCCAGCAGCAAAGAAGACTACCTACTGGACGAGCAGTACTTC.

A word on this clone: Other DNA sequences in the same sample also yield this CDR3. V gene TRBV19 combines with J gene TRBJ1-1; 8 nucleotides match TRBD1. The CDR3 is 13 amino acids. Germline V gene data show CDR1 as LNHDA and CDR2 as SQIVND (reference sequence). V lost 7 bases, J lost 1 base, and 2 bases stayed unmatched. CDR3 sequence reads: CASTGQGNTEAFF. The CDR3 DNA sequence: TGTGCCAGTACCGGACAGGGGAACACTGAAGCTTTCTTT.

The gene calls are TRBV5-1 and TRBJ2-3; D is unresolved. The germline gives CDR1 SGHRS, CDR2 YFSETQ. The V gene lost 0 bases and the J gene lost 2 bases, with 7 bases spanning the gap. CDR3 size: 14 residues. The CDR3 spells CASSLGSNTDTQYF. In DNA, the CDR3 is TGCGCCAGCAGCTTGGGCTCTAACACAGATACGCAGTATTTT.

The V gene is TRBV7-9, the J gene TRBJ2-1; 12 nucleotides match TRBD2. Germline lookup yields CDR1 SEHNR and CDR2 FQNEAQ (reference sequence). The CDR3 is 18 amino acids. J gave up 4 bases and V 5 bases, and 12 bases lay outside the gene matches. The chain's CDR3 is CASSQAAGLAGPYNEQFF. As DNA, the CDR3 is TGTGCCAGCAGCCAAGCCGCAGGACTAGCGGGACCTTACAATGAGCAGTTCTTC.

This chain joins TRBV5-1 and TRBJ2-1; possibly TRBD1 for D (5 bases). The CDR3 is 15 residues long. Germline CDR1 reads SGHRS; CDR2 reads YFSETQ. Trimming pared 1 base from V and 7 bases from J, leaving 15 bases between. The CDR3 coding sequence is TGCGCCAGCAGCTTGCTGGGGCGGAGTTCGAATGAGCAGTTCTTC. Protein product: CASSLLGRSSNEQFF.

V and J are TRBV18 and TRBJ2-3; D is perhaps TRBD1 (5 bases). The V and J ends lost 2 bases and 0 bases respectively, with 12 bases between them. Germline V gives CDR1 KGHSH, CDR2 LQKENI. The length of the CDR3 is 16 residues. This CDR3 is CASSPKGDPSTDTQYF. In DNA, the CDR3 is TGTGCCAGCTCACCAAAAGGGGATCCTAGCACAGATACGCAGTATTTT. Looking up the rest from reference TRBV18 and TRBJ2-3 gives the full variable domain: NAGVMQNPRHLVRRRGQEARLRCSPMKGHSHVYWYRQLPEEGLKFMVYLQKENIIDESGMPKERFSAEFPKEGPSILRIQQVVRGDSAAYFCASSPKGDPSTDTQYFGPGTRLTVL.